This entry is about one T cell receptor (beta chain). Its antigen is currently unknown. CDR1 and CDR2 (germline): SGHAT, FQNNGV. The V end was cut by 0 bases, the J end by 0 bases, with 9 bases between. The CDR3 has 15 amino acids. Through a sample-barcoded 5' primer and a J-beta primer mix, a second PCR was run for roughly 7 to 12 cycles. TCRdb re-called the 5' RACE reads with MiXCR, one entry per CDR3 protein. This table has about 1,400,000 distinct CDR3 sequences, around 42% appearing once. The source of the sample is a study of blood T cells in healthy people across ages. Broader study findings: It was the long-lived donors that had more naive CD4+ cells and higher diversity than aged donors.

Peripheral blood, roughly 11 milliliters per donor, was collected. The specimen sequenced was blood. The chain couples TRBV11-2 to TRBJ2-7; D not certain. The sequence derives from a woman under 30 in good health. CDR3 DNA sequence: TGTGCCAGCAGCTTAGAGTCCAGCAGCTCCTACGAGCAGTACTTC. Translated, it gives CASSLESSSSYEQYF.